What follows are 12 T cell receptor beta chains derived from one specimen sequenced in a study of radiation and T cells in renal cell carcinoma. Profiling relied on immunoSEQ multiplex PCR, and the TCRdb table lists in-frame clones only, not all of them. This table has roughly 130,000 clones, approximately 80% appearing once. Time point in this sample: blood 2 weeks post-SBRT. As to treatment: 15 Gy SBRT to primary tumor, nephrectomy 4 weeks later. Sequencing used blood, obtained from a patient whose treatment included radiotherapy and nephrectomy. Every receptor here comes from a woman aged 60-75 years with renal cell carcinoma.

The chain carries TRBV30 and TRBJ2-7, with D tentatively TRBD1 (5 bases). The CDR3 contains 11 residues. V lost 0 bases to trimming and J lost 6 bases, with 6 bases between them. Germline assignment: CDR1 GTSNPN and CDR2 SVGIG (reference sequence). The DNA for the CDR3 is TGTGCCTGGAGTGTAGGGGCCGAGCAGTACTTC. It yields the protein CAWSVGAEQYF.

V and J are TRBV2 and TRBJ2-5; tentatively, D is TRBD1 (6 bases). This CDR3 spans 14 amino acids. Trimming cost V 5 bases and J 1 base, with 11 bases left between them. The germline CDR1 and CDR2 sequences are SNHLY and FYNNEI. In nucleotides, the CDR3 is TGTGCCAGCAGTATACAGGGCAGCCAAGAGACCCAGTACTTC. Amino acids: CASSIQGSQETQYF.

The chain employs TRBV20-1 and TRBJ1-1; D uncertain. Looked up from germline, CDR1 is DFQATT and CDR2 is SNEGSKA (reference sequence). The CDR3 is made up of 10 amino acids. The V end was cut by 4 bases, the J end by 8 bases, with 8 bases between. The DNA of the CDR3 is TGCAGTGCTACCGGATCCGAAGCTTTCTTT. Translated, it gives CSATGSEAFF.

The J gene is TRBJ1-5, the V gene TRBV9; the D gene is possibly TRBD1 (6 bases). Germline V gene lookup returns CDR1 SGDLS and CDR2 YYNGEE. Deletions cut 4 bases from V and 3 bases from J, with 14 bases between. CDR3 length: 15 amino acids. CDR3 sequence: CASSSLDSYNQPQHF. The CDR3 DNA reads as TGTGCCAGCAGCTCTTTGGACAGCTACAATCAGCCCCAGCATTTT.

V is TRBV27 and J is TRBJ2-3, with a weak D call TRBD1 (6 bases). V gave up 2 bases and J gave up 0 bases, with 12 bases separating them. CDR3 length: 16 amino acids. Germline CDR1 reads MNHEY; CDR2 reads SMNVEV (reference sequence). CDR3 protein: CASSLGATGSTDTQYF. As DNA, the CDR3 is TGTGCCAGCAGTTTAGGGGCAACAGGGAGCACAGATACGCAGTATTTT.

This clone has just a few counts. The V and J genes are TRBV28 and TRBJ2-7; TRBD1 agrees at 8 bases. The CDR3 has 15 residues. The V segment lost 3 bases and the J segment 3 bases; nucleotides outside the gene matches: 7. CDR1 and CDR2 from the germline V gene are MDHEN and SYDVKM. CDR3 sequence (DNA): TGTGCCAGCAGTTTCCCCGACAGGGGCGGCTACGAGCAGTACTTC. As protein: CASSFPDRGGYEQYF.

The V gene is TRBV2, the J gene TRBJ1-2; tentatively, D is TRBD1 (5 bases). The CDR3 totals 14 residues. V was pared by 2 bases and J by 3 bases, with 10 bases between. From germline, CDR1 is SNHLY and CDR2 FYNNEI. The CDR3 DNA is TGTGCCAGCAGTGAACAGGGCTCCGACTATGGCTACACCTTC. This sequence encodes CASSEQGSDYGYTF.

This clone came up a few times. The V gene is TRBV2, the J gene TRBJ1-3; D is ambiguous. Germline V gene data show CDR1 as SNHLY and CDR2 as FYNNEI. The V end was cut by 3 bases, the J end by 4 bases, with 19 bases between. The CDR3 spans 17 residues. The CDR3 spells CASSESRPGAIGNTIYF. In DNA, the CDR3 is TGTGCCAGCAGTGAGAGCCGACCGGGAGCGATCGGAAACACCATATATTTT.

V usage is TRBV6-6 and J usage is TRBJ1-2; D call uncertain. The germline gives CDR1 MNHNY, CDR2 SVGAGI (reference sequence). Trimming removed 6 bases at V and 3 bases at J, with 8 bases between. This CDR3 region has 12 residues. CDR3 region: CASSDHYYGYTF. Written as DNA, the CDR3 is TGTGCCAGCAGCGACCACTACTATGGCTACACCTTC.

CDR3 region: CASRPGQNTEAFF. The CDR3 nucleotides read TGTGCCAGCAGGCCGGGACAGAACACTGAAGCTTTCTTT. This chain connects TRBV6-1 to TRBJ1-1; D may be TRBD1 (6 bases). Per the germline V gene, CDR1 is MNHNS and CDR2 is SASEGT. The CDR3 consists of 13 residues. Trimming removed 6 bases from V and 1 base from J, with 9 bases in between.

This rearrangement joins TRBV6-5 to TRBJ2-1, with a possible D match to TRBD1 (6 bases). CDR3 length: 15 residues. V lost 0 bases and J lost 3, with 9 bases in between. Germline V CDR1 and CDR2: MNHEY, SVGAGI. The CDR3 coding sequence is TGTGCCAGCAGTTACTCGGCAGGGGACTACAATGAGCAGTTCTTC. As protein: CASSYSAGDYNEQFF.

This clone came up a few times. The chain carries TRBV9 and TRBJ2-1; D is unclear. With 0 bases removed from V and 10 bases from J, the gap between germline ends came to 14 bases. The V gene's germline CDR1 is SGDLS and CDR2 YYNGEE. The CDR3 sequence is 14 residues long. The CDR3 DNA sequence: TGTGCCAGCAGCGTAGAATTCTCGGTGCACGAGCAGTTCTTC. Amino acid sequence: CASSVEFSVHEQFF.